The 4 T cell receptor beta chains below come from one sample, sequenced in a study of blood T cell repertoires in COVID-19. Clones were sequenced by immunoSEQ multiplex PCR, and TCRdb holds only the in-frame ones, with some missing. The sample contains 65,000 to 85,000 clones, approximately 88% of which appear only once. Material for sequencing was peripheral blood. The receptors shown here come from a human donor in a cohort sampled during active COVID-19.

The genes are TRBV10-3 and TRBJ1-4; perhaps TRBD1 as D (6 bases). The CDR3 length is 13 residues. V was shortened by 5 bases and J by 6 bases, with 10 bases between the two germline ends. Per the germline V gene, CDR1 is ENHRY and CDR2 is SYGVKD. In DNA form, the CDR3 reads TGTGCCATCAGTAAAAACAGGGATGAAAAACTGTTTTTT. This codes for CAISKNRDEKLFF.

This clone has a handful of counts. CDR3 nucleotides: TGTGCCAGTAGAGGGACTAGCGGGAGACCTGGGGCCAACGTCCTGACTTTC. It is translated as CASRGTSGRPGANVLTF. The genes are TRBV19 and TRBJ2-6; 14 bases match TRBD2. Germline lookup yields CDR1 LNHDA and CDR2 SQIVND (reference sequence). The CDR3 extends over 17 amino acids. Unmatched junction bases numbered 3, after V lost 6 bases and J lost 2 bases.

This rearrangement joins TRBV30 to TRBJ1-1; D is unclear. There are 14 residues in the CDR3. Trimming took 3 bases from V and 5 from J, leaving 16 bases between them. The germline V gene encodes CDR1 GTSNPN and CDR2 SVGIG (reference sequence). CDR3 sequence: CAWSPTPSGTEAFF. DNA of the CDR3: TGTGCCTGGAGCCCGACTCCCTCGGGAACTGAAGCTTTCTTT.

This chain uses TRBV28 with TRBJ2-5; possibly TRBD2 for D (5 bases). In germline, CDR1 is MDHEN, CDR2 SYDVKM. The CDR3 runs 13 residues. The germline V and J ends were trimmed by 4 bases and 3 bases, with 9 bases remaining between them. The CDR3, as DNA: TGTGCCAGCAGTTCCCCAGCGGAAGAGACCCAGTACTTC. This translates into CASSSPAEETQYF.